The 27 T cell receptor beta chains given below trace back to one sample, sequenced in a study of brain T cells in children with intractable seizures listed by TCRdb under 2021. Library generation was performed with the immunoSEQ multiplex PCR assay. TCRdb obtained this table from immuneACCESS and retained in-frame rearrangements with V and J assigned. These tables miss some clones; where compared with another copy, unresolved V genes account for less than half of the shortfall, and the remainder is unexplained. The sample table lists about 350,000 clones, about 93% of them with a count of one. In total, the top ten clones hold 5% to 7% of the sample. In the paper's terms, the time point label means: blood from clinic visit 5 months post-surgery; TSC patient then seizure free. The specimen was peripheral blood, collected roughly 5 months after surgery. The receptors here all came from a boy in the first two years of life with tuberous sclerosis and intractable seizures.

The chain combines TRBV9 with TRBJ1-4; D is perhaps TRBD1 (5 bases). The CDR3 is 13 amino acids. The V gene lost 3 bases and the J gene lost 4 bases, with 7 bases spanning the gap. Germline V gene lookup returns CDR1 SGDLS and CDR2 YYNGEE. CDR3 region: CASSAGYNEKLFF. CDR3 nucleotides: TGTGCCAGCAGCGCAGGGTATAATGAAAAACTGTTTTTT.

This clone was seen a few times. The V call is TRBV4-2, the J call TRBJ2-7; the D call may be TRBD1 or TRBD2 (6 bases each). Germline V lookup: CDR1 LGHNA, CDR2 YNFKEQ. The CDR3 is 17 residues long. V shed 0 bases and J shed 0 bases, with 15 bases lying between them. The CDR3 protein is CASSQDGPGAPSYEQYF. The CDR3 bases are TGTGCCAGCAGCCAAGATGGGCCGGGGGCCCCCTCCTACGAGCAGTACTTC.

The chain employs TRBV6-1 and TRBJ2-7, with TRBD2 matching over 7 bases. CDR3 length equals 13 residues. Germline V gene data show CDR1 as MNHNS and CDR2 as SASEGT. After removal of 2 bases from V and 3 bases from J, the junction contained 1 base not matched to a gene. CDR3 coding DNA: TGTGCCAGCAGTGAACTAGCGGACTACGAGCAGTACTTC. This translates into CASSELADYEQYF.

CDR3 in amino acids: CASSVTAIRNTEAFF. In DNA form, the CDR3 reads TGTGCCAGCAGCGTGACAGCTATTCGGAACACTGAAGCTTTCTTT. This chain joins TRBV7-8 and TRBJ1-1, with a possible D match to TRBD1 (5 bases). Trimming took 5 bases from V and 1 from J, leaving 14 bases between them. Germline-derived CDR1 and CDR2 are SGHVS and FQNEAQ. This CDR3 region has 15 residues.

The CDR3 region has the DNA TGTGCCTGGAGCGTGGGGGCTAGCACAGATACGCAGTATTTT. Residues: CAWSVGASTDTQYF. The chain couples TRBV30 to TRBJ2-3; weak D call: TRBD1 (6 bases). This CDR3 has 14 residues. Trimming pared 3 bases from V and 0 bases from J, leaving 10 bases between. Germline V gene sequence: CDR1 GTSNPN, CDR2 SVGIG (reference sequence).

The chain links TRBV7-2 to TRBJ2-5, with 10 bases aligning to TRBD2. The V gene end was trimmed by 5 bases and the J gene end by 5 bases; junction bases not matched to a gene: 11. This CDR3 has 16 amino acids. Germline CDR1 is SGHTA and CDR2 is FQGNSA. The CDR3 DNA sequence: TGTGCCAGCAGCGTGTCTAGCGGGAGTTGGGGTGAGACCCAGTACTTC. Translating it yields CASSVSSGSWGETQYF. Based on the CDR3 plus reference TRBV7-2 and TRBJ2-5, the full variable domain is GAGVSQSPSNKVTEKGKDVELRCDPISGHTALYWYRQSLGQGLEFLIYFQGNSAPDKSGLPSDRFSAERTGGSVSTLTIQRTQQEDSAVYLCASSVSSGSWGETQYFGPGTRLLVL.

The rearrangement uses TRBV11-3 and TRBJ1-1; possibly TRBD1 for D (5 bases). The germline gives CDR1 SGHNT, CDR2 YENEEA. The CDR3 covers 12 residues. V lost 4 bases and J 5 bases, leaving 8 bases between the germline ends. The CDR3 region has the DNA TGTGCCAGCAGCTCGGGACGGACTGAAGCTTTCTTT. The encoded protein is CASSSGRTEAFF.

The rearrangement links TRBV4-2 to TRBJ2-3; weak D call: TRBD2 (5 bases). The V end lost 1 base, the J end lost 4 bases, and 9 bases lay between the germline ends. The CDR3 totals 14 residues. Per germline, CDR1 LGHNA and CDR2 YNFKEQ. The CDR3 loop is CASSQVLASDTQYF. The CDR3 region has the DNA TGTGCCAGCAGCCAAGTGTTAGCGTCAGATACGCAGTATTTT.

The chain is built from TRBV9 and TRBJ2-3; 7 bases fit TRBD2. The germline V gene has CDR1 SGDLS and CDR2 YYNGEE. The CDR3 runs to 16 residues. V gave up 3 bases and J gave up 2 bases; unmatched junction bases: 9. The CDR3 loop reads CASSANLGGYTDTQYF. In nucleotides, the CDR3 is TGTGCCAGCAGCGCAAATTTGGGGGGGTACACAGATACGCAGTATTTT.

V usage is TRBV9 and J usage is TRBJ2-3, with 9 bases aligning to TRBD2. V was clipped by 1 base and J by 3 bases; unmatched bases: 9. The CDR3 runs to 17 residues. Germline CDR1 and CDR2: SGDLS and YYNGEE. Written as DNA, the CDR3 is TGTGCCAGCAGCGTATTCGGGCTAGCGGGAAAAACAGATACGCAGTATTTT. Residues: CASSVFGLAGKTDTQYF. Combining the CDR3 with reference TRBV9 and TRBJ2-3 gives the whole variable domain DSGVTQTPKHLITATGQRVTLRCSPRSGDLSVYWYQQSLDQGLQFLIQYYNGEERAKGNILERFSAQQFPDLHSELNLSSLELGDSALYFCASSVFGLAGKTDTQYFGPGTRLTVL.

With regard to this clone: Different DNA sequences within this sample yield the same CDR3. V usage is TRBV19 and J usage is TRBJ1-1, with D possibly matching TRBD1 (6 bases). The CDR3 is 12 residues long. The V gene lost 5 bases and the J gene lost 3 bases, with 7 bases spanning the gap. From germline, CDR1 is LNHDA and CDR2 SQIVND (reference sequence). For the CDR3, the DNA is TGTGCCAGTAGTCGGACAGACACTGAAGCTTTCTTT. It is translated as CASSRTDTEAFF.

V and J are TRBV9 and TRBJ2-5, with D possibly matching TRBD2 (7 bases). The V gene lost 0 bases and the J gene lost 1 base, with 10 bases spanning the gap. Germline V gives CDR1 SGDLS, CDR2 YYNGEE. This CDR3 contains 15 residues. The DNA of the CDR3 is TGTGCCAGCAGCGTAGGAGGGGGGGGCCAAGAGACCCAGTACTTC. Protein sequence: CASSVGGGGQETQYF.

The chain joins TRBV9 to TRBJ2-1; 8 bases agree with TRBD2. Germline assignment: CDR1 SGDLS and CDR2 YYNGEE. This CDR3 is 15 amino acids long. V lost 4 bases to trimming and J lost 4 bases; unmatched junction nucleotides: 7. CDR3: CASSLSAGVYNEQFF. In DNA, the CDR3 is TGTGCCAGCAGCCTTTCAGCGGGGGTTTACAATGAGCAGTTCTTC.

The chain couples TRBV2 to TRBJ2-7; the D gene is possibly TRBD1 (6 bases). The V gene lost 7 bases and the J gene lost 5 bases, with 12 bases spanning the gap. Germline CDR1 reads SNHLY; CDR2 reads FYNNEI. The CDR3 is 12 residues long. CDR3 amino acids: CASKTGRHEQYF. CDR3 sequence (DNA): TGTGCCAGCAAAACAGGGCGGCACGAGCAGTACTTC.

The chain combines TRBV18 with TRBJ1-1, with D unclear. The CDR3 consists of 12 residues. Trimming left V 3 bases short and J 6 bases short, with 8 bases between. Germline V CDR1 and CDR2: KGHSH, LQKENI. The CDR3 protein is CASSPDQAEAFF. CDR3 in DNA: TGTGCCAGCTCACCCGACCAGGCTGAAGCTTTCTTT.

The chain recombines TRBV5-4 with TRBJ1-1, with D perhaps matching TRBD1 (6 bases). The germline V gene encodes CDR1 SGHNT and CDR2 YYREEE (reference sequence). This CDR3 is built from 15 residues. The V end lost 0 bases, the J end lost 2 bases, and 11 bases lay between the germline ends. Here the CDR3 reads CASSLVGQANTEAFF. In DNA, the CDR3 is TGTGCCAGCAGCTTGGTGGGACAAGCAAACACTGAAGCTTTCTTT.

The table lists this clone with a count of one. The J gene is TRBJ2-5, the V gene TRBV5-1; D remains unclear. Between the trimmed V and J ends, which lost 0 bases and 1 base, there was a span of 7 bases. Germline V lookup: CDR1 SGHRS, CDR2 YFSETQ. This CDR3 has 14 residues. CDR3 DNA sequence: TGCGCCAGCAGCTTGGCACAGCTCCAAGAGACCCAGTACTTC. This gives the protein CASSLAQLQETQYF.

The chain has TRBV13 and TRBJ2-3, with D maybe TRBD1 (6 bases). Germline V gene sequence: CDR1 PRHDT, CDR2 FYEKMQ (reference sequence). V gave up 3 bases and J gave up 4 bases, with 17 bases separating them. The CDR3 is 16 residues long. The CDR3 sequence: CASSFPLQGSPDTQYF. The CDR3 DNA reads as TGTGCCAGCAGCTTCCCTCTACAGGGCTCCCCAGATACGCAGTATTTT. Drawing the rest from reference TRBV13 and TRBJ2-3, the complete variable domain is AAGVIQSPRHLIKEKRETATLKCYPIPRHDTVYWYQQGPGQDPQFLISFYEKMQSDKGSIPDRFSAQQFSDYHSELNMSSLELGDSALYFCASSFPLQGSPDTQYFGPGTRLTVL.

V gene TRBV3-1 (or the pseudogene TRBV3-2) combines with J gene TRBJ1-6, with D perhaps matching TRBD1 (5 bases). In germline, CDR1 is LGHDT, CDR2 YNNKEL (reference sequence). This CDR3 comprises 18 residues. Trimming left V 1 base short and J 7 bases short, with 20 bases between. In nucleotides, the CDR3 is TGTGCCAGCAGCCAAGGGATGGGGGTAGGGACGCGGAATTCACCCCTCCACTTT. This sequence encodes CASSQGMGVGTRNSPLHF.

The CDR3 region has the DNA TGTGCCAGCAGCGTAGGGCTAGCGGGAGTTGAGGATACGCAGTATTTT. This sequence encodes CASSVGLAGVEDTQYF. The chain recombines TRBV9 with TRBJ2-3, with 10 bases aligning to TRBD2. V gave up 0 bases and J gave up 6 bases; unmatched junction bases: 7. Germline V gene sequence: CDR1 SGDLS, CDR2 YYNGEE. CDR3 length equals 16 residues.

Regarding this clone: This same CDR3 is encoded by further DNA sequences in the sample. This rearrangement joins TRBV5-1 to TRBJ1-1; 7 bases align to TRBD1. Germline V CDR1 and CDR2: SGHRS, YFSETQ. The CDR3 runs to 16 residues. V gave up 5 bases and J gave up 2 bases; unmatched junction bases: 12. The CDR3 nucleotides are TGCGCCAGCAGTGCTACGGACAGGAGCACAAACACTGAAGCTTTCTTT. Amino acid sequence: CASSATDRSTNTEAFF. The full variable domain, in which reference TRBV5-1 and TRBJ1-1 provide the parts outside the CDR3, is KAGVTQTPRYLIKTRGQQVTLSCSPISGHRSVSWYQQTPGQGLQFLFEYFSETQRNKGNFPGRFSGRQFSNSRSEMNVSTLELGDSALYLCASSATDRSTNTEAFFGQGTRLTVV.

This chain uses TRBV5-6 with TRBJ1-6, with 9 bases lining up with TRBD1. Germline CDR1 SGHDT, CDR2 YYEEEE. The junction had 13 bases not matched to a gene; V was cut back by 6 bases and J by 3 bases. This CDR3 region has 18 residues. CDR3 sequence reads: CASMGGQGASSYNSPLHF. For the CDR3, the DNA is TGTGCCAGCATGGGGGGACAGGGTGCCTCCAGCTATAATTCACCCCTCCACTTT.

The chain joins TRBV11-3 to TRBJ2-7; D not resolved. Germline V lookup: CDR1 SGHNT, CDR2 YENEEA. There are 13 residues in the CDR3. The V gene lost 0 bases and the J gene lost 4 bases, with 7 bases spanning the gap. The CDR3 DNA is TGTGCCAGCAGCTTAGATGGGGATTACGAGCAGTACTTC. Its translation: CASSLDGDYEQYF.

CDR3 residues: CASSDYAGGKNIQYF. CDR3 sequence (DNA): TGTGCCAGCAGTGATTACGCGGGGGGCAAAAACATTCAGTACTTC. This sequence joins TRBV25-1 and TRBJ2-4; 8 nucleotides line up with TRBD2. Germline V gives CDR1 MGHDK, CDR2 SYGVNS. The CDR3 loop spans 15 amino acids. V lost 3 bases to trimming and J lost 3 bases; unmatched junction nucleotides: 4. Full variable domain (missing parts from reference TRBV25-1 and TRBJ2-4): EADIYQTPRYLVIGTGKKITLECSQTMGHDKMYWYQQDPGMELHLIHYSYGVNSTEKGDLSSESTVSRIRTEHFPLTLESARPSHTSQYLCASSDYAGGKNIQYFGAGTRLSVL.

This rearrangement joins TRBV21-1 to TRBJ2-5; TRBD2, the table's D call, lacks a check against the DNA. TRBV21-1 is tagged as a pseudogene. There are 16 residues in the CDR3. The CDR3 loop reads CASSKALLAGAATQYF. The CDR3 DNA sequence: TGTGCCAGCAGCAAAGCTTTACTAGCGGGGGCGGCCACCCAGTACTTC.

The rearrangement links TRBV5-1 to TRBJ2-5, with 9 bases fitting TRBD1. Germline CDR1 SGHRS, CDR2 YFSETQ. Germline trimming cut 0 bases from V and 1 base from J; bases unmatched to any gene: 4. This CDR3 spans 16 amino acids. In DNA, the CDR3 is TGCGCCAGCAGCTTGGGGCCGGGACAGGGCCAAGAGACCCAGTACTTC. It specifies CASSLGPGQGQETQYF.

The CDR3, as DNA: TGTGCCAGTAGTATAGTAGCGGGGGGGCAAACCGAGCAGTACTTC. It codes for CASSIVAGGQTEQYF. This sequence joins TRBV19 and TRBJ2-7, with 11 bases that match TRBD2. The V segment lost 1 base and the J segment 6 bases; nucleotides outside the gene matches: 5. The CDR3 is made up of 15 amino acids. Germline lookup yields CDR1 LNHDA and CDR2 SQIVND (reference sequence).